The 22 T cell receptor beta chains below were found in one sample sequenced in a study of blood T cell repertoires in COVID-19. Repertoires were generated with immunoSEQ multiplex PCR, while TCRdb's copy carries only in-frame clones and drops some. The sample holds under 250,000 clones, over 80% seen once. Sequenced: PBMCs or T cells enriched from blood (not recorded which). The receptors originated from a woman aged 30 to 39 with acute COVID-19.

In nucleotides, the CDR3 is TGTGCCAGCAGCCAAAATTTGGTACCGGGACAGGGGATTTGGGCGAGACCCTACTACGAGCAGTACTTC. It translates to CASSQNLVPGQGIWARPYYEQYF. The chain has TRBV7-8 and TRBJ2-7; TRBD1 matches at 10 bases. This CDR3 has 23 residues. The germline gives CDR1 SGHVS, CDR2 FQNEAQ. Trimming at V came to 5 bases and at J to 3 bases, leaving 31 bases not matched to a gene. Full variable domain (rest looked up from reference TRBV7-8 and TRBJ2-7): GAGVSQSPRYKVAKRGQDVALRCDPISGHVSLFWYQQALGQGPEFLTYFQNEAQLDKSGLPSDRFFAERPEGSVSTLKIQRTQQEDSAVYLCASSQNLVPGQGIWARPYYEQYFGPGTRLTVT.

The CDR3 protein is CASSPQPGHNNSPLHF. CDR3 nucleotides: TGTGCCAGCTCACCACAACCCGGACACAATAATTCACCCCTCCACTTT. This sequence joins TRBV18 and TRBJ1-6; tentative D call: TRBD1 (5 bases). CDR3 length: 16 residues. The V gene lost 1 base and the J gene lost 5 bases, with 12 bases spanning the gap. Per germline, CDR1 KGHSH and CDR2 LQKENI.

The gene calls are TRBV6-5 and TRBJ2-7, with TRBD1 matching over 7 bases. In germline, CDR1 is MNHEY, CDR2 SVGAGI. With V trimmed by 5 bases and J by 6 bases, 7 bases remained unmatched. The CDR3 is 13 residues long. Written as DNA, the CDR3 is TGTGCCAGCAGTAGAAACAGGGGCGGCGAGCAGTACTTC. This sequence encodes CASSRNRGGEQYF.

The chain has TRBV24-1 and TRBJ2-1; a weak D match, TRBD2 (6 bases). The CDR3 covers 12 residues. The germline CDR1 and CDR2 sequences are KGHDR and SFDVKD. V lost 4 bases to trimming and J lost 12 bases, with 12 bases between them. The CDR3, as DNA: TGTGCCACCAGTGACCGGGGGTTGGGGCAGTTCTTC. Translation gives CATSDRGLGQFF.

This chain joins TRBV4-1 and TRBJ1-4; TRBD1 is a possible D gene (5 bases). Trimming stripped 4 bases from V and 6 bases from J, with 12 bases between. Germline V gives CDR1 MGHRA, CDR2 YSYEKL. The CDR3 loop spans 14 amino acids. The CDR3: CASSPRDLDEKLFF. In nucleotides, the CDR3 is TGCGCCAGCAGCCCACGGGACTTGGATGAAAAACTGTTTTTT.

Only one count was recorded for this clone. The rearrangement joins TRBV9 to TRBJ2-3; 10 bases are shared with TRBD2. There are 15 residues in the CDR3. Losses at the gene ends were 3 bases for V and 0 bases for J; bases not matched to a gene: 1. The germline V gene encodes CDR1 SGDLS and CDR2 YYNGEE. The CDR3 DNA follows: TGTGCCAGCAGCGCTAGCGGGGGAAGCACAGATACGCAGTATTTT. Translated: CASSASGGSTDTQYF.

The CDR3 DNA sequence: TGTGCCCACCGGCTTAGCGGGGGAAATGAGCAGTTCTTC. Residues: CAHRLSGGNEQFF. The chain couples TRBV6-5 to TRBJ2-1, with 9 bases lining up with TRBD2. From germline, CDR1 is MNHEY and CDR2 SVGAGI. Germline trimming cut 11 bases from V and 7 bases from J; bases unmatched to any gene: 9. The CDR3 has 13 amino acids.

This chain uses TRBV4-3 with TRBJ1-3, with D uncertain. This CDR3 region has 14 residues. Trimming cost V 1 base and J 3 bases, with 7 bases left between them. Germline V gives CDR1 LGHNA, CDR2 YSLEER. CDR3 sequence reads: CASSQAAGGNTIYF. The CDR3 DNA is TGCGCCAGCAGCCAAGCGGCGGGTGGAAACACCATATATTTT.

The CDR3 spells CASSFDRKNTEAFF. The CDR3 DNA reads TGCGCCAGCAGCTTCGACAGGAAGAACACTGAAGCTTTCTTT. V usage is TRBV5-1 and J usage is TRBJ1-1; D possibly corresponds to TRBD1 (6 bases). V was shortened by 2 bases and J by 1 base, with 9 bases between the two germline ends. This CDR3 comprises 14 residues. Germline V gives CDR1 SGHRS, CDR2 YFSETQ.

The chain carries TRBV6-2 or TRBV6-3 and TRBJ2-1; weak D call: TRBD2 (7 bases). The CDR3 has 15 amino acids. CDR1 is MNHEY, CDR2 SVGEGT, per germline. Trimming stripped 2 bases from V and 2 bases from J, with 10 bases between. The CDR3: CASSYRGATYNEQFF. In nucleotides, the CDR3 is TGTGCCAGCAGTTACCGGGGGGCGACCTACAATGAGCAGTTCTTC.

J is TRBJ1-3 and V is TRBV5-5, with D unresolved. The CDR3 is made up of 13 amino acids. Germline V CDR1 and CDR2: SGHKS, YYEKEE (reference sequence). V shed 0 bases and J shed 4 bases, with 5 bases lying between them. The CDR3 loop is CASSLVRGNTIYF. DNA for the CDR3: TGTGCCAGCAGCTTGGTCCGGGGAAACACCATATATTTT. The full variable domain, rest sourced from reference TRBV5-5 and TRBJ1-3, is DAGVTQSPTHLIKTRGQQVTLRCSPISGHKSVSWYQQVLGQGPQFIFQYYEKEERGRGNFPDRFSARQFPNYSSELNVNALLLGDSALYLCASSLVRGNTIYFGEGSWLTVV.

This chain connects TRBV25-1 to TRBJ1-4; D unresolved. Per germline, CDR1 MGHDK and CDR2 SYGVNS. There are 15 residues in the CDR3. Trimming cost V 2 bases and J 0 bases, with 7 bases left between them. CDR3 nucleotides: TGTGCCAGCAGTGAAGCAGGCTCAACTAATGAAAAACTGTTTTTT. Translated, it gives CASSEAGSTNEKLFF.

The rearrangement joins TRBV5-1 to TRBJ2-5, with 9 bases fitting TRBD1. The junction had 8 bases not matched to a gene; V was cut back by 4 bases and J by 4 bases. CDR1 is SGHRS and CDR2 is YFSETQ in the germline V gene. This CDR3 has 15 residues. CDR3 coding DNA: TGCGCCAGCAGCACGGACAGGGGAAAGGGAGAGACCCAGTACTTC. It translates to CASSTDRGKGETQYF.

As to this clone: A junction boundary mismatches the germline segment, possibly from a read error. The V gene is TRBV7-9, the J gene TRBJ1-2; D uncertain. Germline lookup yields CDR1 SEHNR and CDR2 FQNEAQ (reference sequence). The CDR3 loop spans 13 amino acids. The CDR3 nucleotides read TGTGCCAGCAGCTTACTCGAATTCTATCGCTACACCTTC. Translating it yields CASSLLEFYRYTF.

The gene calls are TRBV5-6 and TRBJ1-2; 7 positions agree with TRBD1. The CDR3 has 14 amino acids. V shed 4 bases and J 5 bases; nucleotides not matched to a gene: 8. The V gene's germline CDR1 is SGHDT and CDR2 YYEEEE. DNA of the CDR3: TGTGCCAGCAGCAAGACAGGGTTGCGATATGGCTACACCTTC. This sequence encodes CASSKTGLRYGYTF. Full variable domain (missing parts from reference TRBV5-6 and TRBJ1-2): DAGVTQSPTHLIKTRGQQVTLRCSPKSGHDTVSWYQQALGQGPQFIFQYYEEEERQRGNFPDRFSGHQFPNYSSELNVNALLLGDSALYLCASSKTGLRYGYTFGSGTRLTVV.

This chain joins TRBV6-5 and TRBJ1-5; D is possibly TRBD1 (5 bases). The V gene's germline CDR1 is MNHEY and CDR2 SVGAGI. The CDR3 is 13 amino acids. Deletions cut 9 bases from V and 4 bases from J, with 13 bases between. In nucleotides, the CDR3 is TGTGCCAGTTCCCAGGGAAATAATCAGCCCCAGCATTTT. Translated, it gives CASSQGNNQPQHF.

The V gene is TRBV10-3, the J gene TRBJ2-3; possible D gene TRBD2, 7 bases. The CDR3 runs 13 residues. Germline V gene sequence: CDR1 ENHRY, CDR2 SYGVKD. Trimming took 11 bases from V and 2 from J, leaving 14 bases between them. The CDR3 here is CACGGFLTDTQYF. Written as DNA, the CDR3 is TGTGCCTGCGGGGGCTTCCTCACAGATACGCAGTATTTT.

The V gene is TRBV23-1, the J gene TRBJ1-5; tentatively, D is TRBD1 (6 bases). TRBV23-1 is given ORF status, its function remaining uncertain. The CDR3 runs to 14 residues. Trimming left V 2 bases short and J 7 bases short, with 12 bases between. The CDR3 DNA reads TGCGCCAGCAGTCAAGGGGGGGCCAAACAGCCCCAGCATTTT. It specifies CASSQGGAKQPQHF.

V and J are TRBV15 and TRBJ2-1, with 12 bases that match TRBD2. CDR1 is LNHNV and CDR2 is YYDKDF in the germline V gene (reference sequence). The CDR3 contains 15 residues. Unmatched junction bases numbered 7, after V lost 6 bases and J lost 7 bases. CDR3 sequence: CATRVPSGGANEQFF. The CDR3, as DNA: TGTGCCACCAGAGTCCCTAGCGGGGGGGCAAATGAGCAGTTCTTC.

This rearrangement joins TRBV7-6 to TRBJ2-2; perhaps TRBD1 as D (6 bases). With 5 bases removed from V and 5 bases from J, the gap between germline ends came to 15 bases. Germline values: CDR1 SGHVS, CDR2 FNYEAQ. CDR3 length: 15 amino acids. The CDR3 loop is CASSDTTGWTGELFF. The CDR3 DNA is TGTGCCAGCAGCGACACGACAGGCTGGACCGGGGAGCTGTTTTTT.

Only a few counts were recorded for this clone. Other DNA sequences of this sample code for an identical CDR3. The chain carries TRBV6-5 and TRBJ1-5; D might be TRBD1 (5 bases). Trimming shortened V by 2 bases and J by 4 bases, and 6 bases separated the two germline ends. Germline V gene data show CDR1 as MNHEY and CDR2 as SVGAGI. CDR3 length: 13 amino acids. The CDR3 sequence is CASSYGGNQPQHF. The CDR3 DNA reads as TGTGCCAGCAGTTACGGGGGGAATCAGCCCCAGCATTTT.

The rearrangement joins TRBV6-5 to TRBJ2-5, with 7 bases aligning to TRBD1. The CDR3 spans 15 residues. Germline values: CDR1 MNHEY, CDR2 SVGAGI. Trimming at V came to 0 bases and at J to 0 bases, leaving 1 base not matched to a gene. DNA of the CDR3: TGTGCCAGCAGTTACTCGACAGGGAACCAAGAGACCCAGTACTTC. Its protein product is CASSYSTGNQETQYF.